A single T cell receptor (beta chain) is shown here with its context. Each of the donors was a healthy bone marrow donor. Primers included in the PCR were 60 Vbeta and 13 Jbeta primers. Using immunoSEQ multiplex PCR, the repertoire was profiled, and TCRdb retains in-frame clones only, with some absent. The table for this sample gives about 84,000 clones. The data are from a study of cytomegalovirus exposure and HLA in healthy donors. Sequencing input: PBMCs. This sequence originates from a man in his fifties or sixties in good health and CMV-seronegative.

Here the CDR3 reads CASSSSSGGLREQFF. In DNA, the CDR3 is TGTGCCAGCAGTTCTTCTAGCGGTGGGTTAAGGGAGCAGTTCTTC. The chain couples TRBV7-9 to TRBJ2-1, with 7 bases aligning to TRBD2. Trimming at V came to 6 bases and at J to 10 bases, leaving 15 bases not matched to a gene. Germline V gene sequence: CDR1 SEHNR, CDR2 FQNEAQ (reference sequence). This CDR3 is 15 amino acids long.